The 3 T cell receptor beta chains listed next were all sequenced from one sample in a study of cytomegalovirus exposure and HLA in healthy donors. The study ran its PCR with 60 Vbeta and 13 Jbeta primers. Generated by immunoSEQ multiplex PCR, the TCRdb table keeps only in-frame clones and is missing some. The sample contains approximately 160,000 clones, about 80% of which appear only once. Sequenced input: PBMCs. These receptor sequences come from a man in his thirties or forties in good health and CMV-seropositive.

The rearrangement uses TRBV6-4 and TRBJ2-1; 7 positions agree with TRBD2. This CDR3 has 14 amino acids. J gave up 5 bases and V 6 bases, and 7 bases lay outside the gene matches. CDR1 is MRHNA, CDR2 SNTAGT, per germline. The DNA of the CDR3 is TGTGCCAGCAGGAGTCGGGGAGGGGACAATGAGCAGTTCTTC. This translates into CASRSRGGDNEQFF.

The CDR3 loop reads CASSFSGAQPQHF. The CDR3 DNA is TGTGCCAGCAGTTTCTCAGGTGCTCAGCCCCAGCATTTT. The rearrangement uses TRBV28 and TRBJ1-5; D is unresolved. Trimming cost V 3 bases and J 6 bases, with 9 bases left between them. The germline gives CDR1 MDHEN, CDR2 SYDVKM. This CDR3 comprises 13 residues.

The chain's CDR3 is CASSPPTTGEVNTEAFF. Written as DNA, the CDR3 is TGTGCCAGCTCACCACCGACTACAGGGGAGGTGAACACTGAAGCTTTCTTT. The chain joins TRBV18 to TRBJ1-1; 7 bases agree with TRBD1. This CDR3 has 17 amino acids. Germline lookup yields CDR1 KGHSH and CDR2 LQKENI. V lost 0 bases and J lost 0; bases outside the gene matches: 7.